Presented here are 13 T cell receptor beta chains from one specimen sequenced in a study of T-cell memory formation after mild COVID-19. One entry per CDR3 protein, called by TCRdb with MiXCR from the 5' RACE reads. The table records some 270,000 distinct CDR3 sequences, 15% of them present only once. The sequenced sample was PBMCs or a T cell subset sorted from them (not recorded which). Receptor source: an adult woman who had mild COVID-19 (a few samples of this study predate the infection). Cell type and time point are not known.

The gene calls are TRBV18 and TRBJ2-3; D not resolved. V lost 6 bases, J lost 2 bases, and 15 bases lay in between. Germline V gives CDR1 KGHSH, CDR2 LQKENI. The CDR3 is made up of 15 amino acids. CDR3 protein: CASSRGATDTDTQYF. In DNA, the CDR3 is TGTGCCAGCTCCCGTGGTGCAACAGACACAGATACGCAGTATTTT.

The chain carries TRBV29-1 and TRBJ1-2; a weak D match, TRBD1 (5 bases). Germline assignment: CDR1 SQVTM and CDR2 ANQGSEA. The length of the CDR3 is 12 residues. Trimming removed 8 bases from V and 4 bases from J, with 14 bases in between. The CDR3 is CSFRDLTYGYTF. The DNA of the CDR3 is TGCAGCTTCAGGGACCTCACCTATGGCTACACCTTC.

This clonotype turned up a few times. J is TRBJ2-7 and V is TRBV5-4; maybe TRBD2 (5 bases). Germline CDR1 reads SGHNT; CDR2 reads YYREEE (reference sequence). CDR3 size: 15 residues. V was cut by 2 bases and J by 0 bases, with 12 bases left in between. The CDR3 region has the DNA TGTGCCAGCAGCTTCGTGGGAGTCAGCTCCTACGAGCAGTACTTC. This sequence encodes CASSFVGVSSYEQYF.

To note about this clonotype: Relative to the germline gene, one junction end is altered; a read error may explain this. The rearrangement links TRBV9 to TRBJ1-6, with TRBD1 matching 9 bases. CDR1 SGDLS and CDR2 YYNGEE come from the germline V gene. The CDR3 consists of 16 residues. The CDR3: CASSPRTGVGNSPLHF. Here the CDR3 DNA reads TGTGCCAGCAGCCCCCGGACAGGGGTAGGGAATTCACCTCTCCACTTT.

This clonotype was recorded a few times. V is TRBV24-1 and J is TRBJ1-1; D gene ambiguous. CDR1 KGHDR and CDR2 SFDVKD come from the germline V gene. CDR3 length equals 12 residues. Trimming stripped 4 bases from V and 8 bases from J, with 10 bases between. CDR3: CATSDGVKEAFF. The CDR3 region has the DNA TGTGCCACCAGTGACGGTGTAAAAGAAGCTTTCTTT.

The rearrangement uses TRBV5-1 and TRBJ1-1; a weak D match, TRBD1 (5 bases). The V end lost 3 bases, the J end lost 3 bases, and 15 bases lay between the germline ends. The CDR3 consists of 15 residues. Germline V gives CDR1 SGHRS, CDR2 YFSETQ. The CDR3 spells CASSYDSQSDTEAFF. The CDR3 nucleotides are TGCGCCAGCAGCTACGACAGCCAGTCGGACACTGAAGCTTTCTTT. The variable domain in full, completed from reference TRBV5-1 and TRBJ1-1, reads KAGVTQTPRYLIKTRGQQVTLSCSPISGHRSVSWYQQTPGQGLQFLFEYFSETQRNKGNFPGRFSGRQFSNSRSEMNVSTLELGDSALYLCASSYDSQSDTEAFFGQGTRLTVV.

This clonotype came up a few times. The chain is built from TRBV19 and TRBJ1-2; TRBD1 matches at 8 bases. Trimming cost V 5 bases and J 2 bases; bases outside gene matches: 10. CDR3 length: 16 amino acids. Per the germline V gene, CDR1 is LNHDA and CDR2 is SQIVND (reference sequence). CDR3 residues: CASSRTGPTFNYGYTF. The CDR3 DNA follows: TGTGCCAGTAGTCGGACAGGGCCCACGTTCAACTATGGCTACACCTTC.

The rearrangement uses TRBV29-1 and TRBJ2-7; possible D gene TRBD2, 5 bases. This CDR3 has 11 residues. Trimming removed 4 bases at V and 3 bases at J, with 7 bases between. Germline CDR1 SQVTM, CDR2 ANQGSEA. DNA of the CDR3: TGCAGCGTTGTAGGAGGCTACGAGCAGTACTTC. Translated, it gives CSVVGGYEQYF.

This clonotype has only a few counts. The chain recombines TRBV20-1 with TRBJ2-7; D unresolved. CDR1 DFQATT and CDR2 SNEGSKA come from the germline V gene (reference sequence). This CDR3 has 11 amino acids. Trimming took off 3 bases at V and 6 bases at J, with 9 bases between the two ends. The CDR3 loop reads CSARVQREQYF. The CDR3 DNA reads as TGCAGTGCTAGGGTTCAGCGCGAGCAGTACTTC.

This clonotype was picked up a small number of times. V usage is TRBV18 and J usage is TRBJ1-5, with 7 bases lining up with TRBD1. This CDR3 is built from 14 residues. Germline V gene sequence: CDR1 KGHSH, CDR2 LQKENI. Germline trimming cut 4 bases from V and 3 bases from J; bases unmatched to any gene: 3. CDR3 sequence reads: CASSRGTVNQPQHF. The CDR3 nucleotides read TGTGCCAGCTCACGGGGGACAGTCAATCAGCCCCAGCATTTT.

The chain recombines TRBV18 with TRBJ1-1; D not certain. Germline V gene lookup returns CDR1 KGHSH and CDR2 LQKENI. The ends were cut back, 0 bases at V and 0 bases at J, with 8 bases in the middle. The CDR3 is made up of 15 amino acids. CDR3 in DNA: TGTGCCAGCTCACCACCCCAGCCCTTGAACACTGAAGCTTTCTTT. It translates to CASSPPQPLNTEAFF.

The J gene is TRBJ1-5, the V gene TRBV2; 9 positions match TRBD1. The CDR3 spans 15 residues. Germline V CDR1 and CDR2: SNHLY, FYNNEI. J lost 2 bases, V lost 6 bases, and 5 bases had no gene match. The CDR3 sequence: CASSEQGAGNQPQHF. The CDR3 DNA sequence: TGTGCCAGCAGCGAACAGGGGGCAGGCAATCAGCCCCAGCATTTT.

This chain connects TRBV27 to TRBJ2-5, with 8 bases matching TRBD2. This CDR3 has 15 residues. Per germline, CDR1 MNHEY and CDR2 SMNVEV (reference sequence). V shed 5 bases, J shed 4 bases, and the junction held 9 bases outside the gene matches. CDR3 protein: CASSKIAGPGETQYF. CDR3 bases: TGTGCCAGCAGTAAAATAGCGGGACCGGGAGAGACCCAGTACTTC.